Below are 9 T cell receptor beta chains sequenced from a single sample in a study of T cells in Graves' hyperthyroidism and ophthalmopathy. TCR beta CDR3 sequences were amplified from RNA transcripts. The HTBI primer set served for first-round RT-PCR of the TCR CDR3. TCRdb analysed the multiplex PCR reads with MiXCR anew, one entry per CDR3 protein. The table lists roughly 250,000 distinct CDR3 sequences, roughly 15% of them singletons. The sequencing input was blood. These receptors originate from a woman aged 40 to 55 with Graves' hyperthyroidism that later progressed to Graves' ophthalmopathy.

Many counts were recorded for this clonotype. The chain is built from TRBV28 and TRBJ2-7; D tentatively fits TRBD1 or TRBD2 (7 bases each). The CDR3 spans 12 residues. V shed 10 bases and J shed 2 bases, with 12 bases lying between them. The germline V gene encodes CDR1 MDHEN and CDR2 SYDVKM. DNA for the CDR3: TGTGCCACAGGGGGGGGGACCTACGAGCAGTACTTC. This gives the protein CATGGGTYEQYF.

The rearrangement uses TRBV19 and TRBJ1-1; D call uncertain. Germline assignment: CDR1 LNHDA and CDR2 SQIVND (reference sequence). Trimming left V 6 bases short and J 7 bases short, with 6 bases between. The CDR3 runs 10 residues. CDR3 nucleotide sequence: TGTGCCAGTAGCCGGGGTGAAGCTTTCTTT. This translates into CASSRGEAFF.

This clonotype was counted many times. V and J are TRBV9 and TRBJ2-5; TRBD1 matches 10 bases. Germline V gene lookup returns CDR1 SGDLS and CDR2 YYNGEE. The V gene end was trimmed by 4 bases and the J gene end by 3 bases; junction bases not matched to a gene: 9. This CDR3 spans 16 amino acids. The CDR3 spells CASSNSRDRGKETQYF. CDR3 sequence (DNA): TGTGCCAGCAGCAATTCACGGGACAGGGGCAAAGAGACCCAGTACTTC.

Ten or more counts support this clonotype. The chain is built from TRBV6-1 and TRBJ1-5, with D possibly TRBD1 on 6 matching bases. The germline V gene encodes CDR1 MNHNS and CDR2 SASEGT. Trimming left V 6 bases short and J 1 base short, with 13 bases between. The CDR3 totals 15 residues. The CDR3 DNA reads as TGTGCCAGCAGAGCGGGACACAGAAGCAATCAGCCCCAGCATTTT. The encoded protein is CASRAGHRSNQPQHF.

This clonotype was detected ten times or more. The rearrangement links TRBV10-3 to TRBJ2-7; 11 bases fit TRBD2. V trimming: 6 bases; J trimming: 1 base; junction bases outside the gene matches: 5. The CDR3 has 15 amino acids. Germline CDR1 ENHRY, CDR2 SYGVKD. This CDR3 is CAISEGTSGSYEQYF. The CDR3 coding sequence is TGTGCCATCAGCGAGGGGACTAGCGGATCCTACGAGCAGTACTTC.

The genes are TRBV9 and TRBJ2-2, with 9 bases fitting TRBD1. CDR1 is SGDLS and CDR2 is YYNGEE in the germline V gene. The CDR3 has 16 residues. Trimming at V came to 2 bases and at J to 4 bases, leaving 6 bases not matched to a gene. The CDR3 DNA sequence: TGTGCCAGCAGCGTGATGGGACAGGGAGGCACCGGGGAGCTGTTTTTT. It codes for CASSVMGQGGTGELFF.

This clonotype appeared a few times. The J gene is TRBJ1-1, the V gene TRBV4-1; weak D call: TRBD1 (5 bases). CDR3 length: 15 residues. Germline V lookup: CDR1 MGHRA, CDR2 YSYEKL. Trimming cost V 1 base and J 0 bases, with 9 bases left between them. This CDR3 is CASSQAWTLNTEAFF. In DNA, the CDR3 is TGCGCCAGCAGCCAAGCCTGGACACTGAACACTGAAGCTTTCTTT.

This clonotype was counted ten times or more. The chain is built from TRBV9 and TRBJ1-1; 7 nucleotides line up with TRBD1. The V gene's germline CDR1 is SGDLS and CDR2 YYNGEE. V trimming: 3 bases; J trimming: 0 bases; junction bases outside the gene matches: 5. This CDR3 contains 15 residues. CDR3 residues: CASSGPGQMNTEAFF. CDR3 nucleotides: TGTGCCAGCAGCGGCCCGGGACAGATGAACACTGAAGCTTTCTTT. Full variable domain (remainder filled in from reference TRBV9 and TRBJ1-1): DSGVTQTPKHLITATGQRVTLRCSPRSGDLSVYWYQQSLDQGLQFLIQYYNGEERAKGNILERFSAQQFPDLHSELNLSSLELGDSALYFCASSGPGQMNTEAFFGQGTRLTVV.

The rearrangement uses TRBV6-6 and TRBJ1-5; D call uncertain. Trimming shortened V by 2 bases and J by 0 bases, and 5 bases separated the two germline ends. The germline gives CDR1 MNHNY, CDR2 SVGAGI (reference sequence). The CDR3 consists of 14 residues. The CDR3 is CASSYGNSNQPQHF. In DNA form, the CDR3 reads TGTGCCAGCAGTTACGGGAATAGCAATCAGCCCCAGCATTTT.